This TCR beta chain derives from a study of T cells in Graves' hyperthyroidism and ophthalmopathy (dated by TCRdb to the late 2010s). Looking at the study overall: Peripheral blood was collected at initial diagnosis, before any treatment. To identify distinguishing TCR V-J signatures, a discovery cohort of about 95 patients was used, comprising 43 with Graves' ophthalmopathy and 57 with stable Graves' hyperthyroidism. An independent validation cohort of under 20 hyperthyroidism patients and some 15 patients who later progressed to ophthalmopathy tested prospective prediction of ophthalmopathy. The 90 or so discovery patients were randomly split 7:3 into training and test sets. In roughly six Graves' hyperthyroidism patients, the study also compared T-cell repertoires from thyroid tissue with T-cell repertoires from blood. After sampling, hyperthyroidism patients received methimazole starting at 30 mg daily, and ophthalmopathy patients received high-dose intravenous methylprednisolone. According to the paper, TCR Vbeta CDR3 sequencing was carried out on more than 120 peripheral blood samples, which came from some 41 ophthalmopathy, fewer than 80 hyperthyroidism and roughly 17 progressor patients. Study-wide conclusions, independent of this receptor: Sample size was not statistically predetermined, and investigators were not blinded to group allocation. Most expanded thyroid clonotypes (frequency above 0.001) were also detected in blood, a finding suggesting that blood repertoires may reflect thyroid immune responses. Ophthalmopathy was separated from stable hyperthyroidism by a 13 V-J signature model, with around 90% sensitivity and about 81% specificity obtained in cross-validation and 80%/75% obtained in testing. In validation, the model predicted progression to ophthalmopathy with 65% to 71% sensitivity and over 72% specificity, a median of 6.5 months before onset.

The count of this clonotype is one. What this receptor recognizes is not known. There are no base qualities to consult, and no much larger clone falls within one base. Just one read gives weak support. TCR beta CDR3 regions were amplified from RNA transcripts. For the first round of RT-PCR on the TCR CDR3, the HTBI primer set was used together with the Qiagen OneStep RT-PCR kit. Libraries were constructed in a second round of multiplex PCR, after which size selection and purification were carried out. Sequencing of the libraries was done on an Illumina HiSeq2000 using paired-end 100 bp reads. Turning to the authors' computational methods: SOAPnuke was used to process the raw data, throwing out any read that contained adapters or uncalled bases, had a mean Phred below 15, or lacked an exact constant-primer or identifier match. High-quality paired reads were merged with COPE v1.2.5, and unique nucleotide sequences were defined as clonotypes. MiTCR v1.1 was used to align the clonotypes against IMGT TRBV, TRBD and TRBJ reference segments. Analysis was restricted to V-J combinations with a frequency above 0.0001, which covered approximately 99% of repertoires. The TCS score was defined as the ratio of F50 (clonal expansion) to E x V (chaos), calculated using BLOSUM62-based TCRdist between CDR3 peptides within each V-J. Welch's t-statistics and random forest reduced roughly 540 V-J features to roughly 13, which were used in a naive Bayes classifier (R e1071). Using fastp at Q25 and MiXCR, TCRdb reprocessed the public reads and kept productive beta chains. CDR3 protein sequences are deduplicated, and each keeps its most common genes and DNA. The V and J calls and clone size come from TCRdb's table, not from the authors' own analysis. For this sample there are some 650,000 distinct CDR3 sequences; about a sixth appear just once. Around 3.5% of the sample goes to the ten largest clones.

The germline V gene gives CDR1 as WSHSY and CDR2 as SAAADI. V sheds 4 bases and J sheds 1 base, leaving 12 bases between their ends. Including the terminal cysteine and phenylalanine, the CDR3 comprises 15 residues. Just CDR3 DNA is preserved here, 45 bases in frame from base 1. Ophthalmopathy patients had moderately to severely active disease, with a Clinical Activity Score of 3 or more, a NOSPECS grade of 4 or more, and a disease duration of less than 3 months. Any patient with an uncontrolled infection, another autoimmune disease, pregnancy or lactation was excluded. Diagnoses were based on clinical symptoms, serum thyroxine and TRAb, thyroid ultrasound and orbital computed tomography. Ficoll-Paque density gradient centrifugation was used to isolate PBMCs from approximately 10 ml of fresh peripheral blood. Total RNA was extracted using Trizol reagent, and RNA quality was assessed on an Agilent 2100 Bioanalyzer.

The origin of this receptor is a woman between 40 and 50 years old with Graves' ophthalmopathy. This receptor chain uses TRBV10-2 and TRBJ2-3; possibly the D gene is TRBD2, per 5 matching bases. Material for sequencing was blood. The CDR3 here reads CASSAREVGTDTQYF. The bases are TGCGCCAGCAGTGCCCGGGAAGTGGGCACAGATACGCAGTATTTT.